This T cell receptor (beta chain) was documented in a study of blood T cell repertoires in COVID-19. Using immunoSEQ multiplex PCR, the repertoire was profiled, and TCRdb retains in-frame clones only, with some absent. The sample includes tens of thousands of clones, about 87% seen only once; the top ten take 5.1%. V was clipped by 0 bases and J by 4 bases, with 8 bases between them. Germline loops: CDR1 SGHDT, CDR2 YYEEEE. This CDR3 contains 15 residues. This chain joins TRBV5-6 and TRBJ1-6, with D perhaps matching TRBD1 (5 bases). This clonotype originated in a man in his forties or fifties with acute or convalescent COVID-19. The sample was peripheral blood. The CDR3 coding sequence is TGTGCCAGCAGCTTGGAAAGACAGTATAATTCACCCCTCCACTTT. Its protein product is CASSLERQYNSPLHF.